Given below is one T cell receptor (beta chain) in context. What it binds is unknown. The donors, healthy adults who were HIV-negative, had experienced no recent acute infections or vaccinations. These data come from a study of shared clonotypes between healthy human individuals. Findings of the study overall: It was expected that sequencing depth would affect clonotype sharing among donors.

Libraries were prepared by immunoSEQ multiplex PCR; TCRdb keeps only in-frame clonotypes and omits some of them. The sample holds approximately 2.1 million clones, over 85% seen once. V lost 0 bases and J 0 bases, leaving 15 bases between the germline ends. The germline V gene encodes CDR1 SGHRS and CDR2 YFSETQ. This CDR3 spans 17 amino acids. The chain couples TRBV5-1 to TRBJ1-1, with D maybe TRBD1 (6 bases). This sequence was found in a young man in good health. Some clones in this sample may be carry-over from other donors' samples. Sequenced: naive CD4+ T cells from PBMCs. Subset defined: CD45RA+ positively selected. The CDR3 coding sequence is TGCGCCAGCAGCTTGGGACAAGGGGGTAGACTGAACACTGAAGCTTTCTTT. Translation gives CASSLGQGGRLNTEAFF. Together with reference TRBV5-1 and TRBJ1-1, the CDR3 gives the full variable domain: KAGVTQTPRYLIKTRGQQVTLSCSPISGHRSVSWYQQTPGQGLQFLFEYFSETQRNKGNFPGRFSGRQFSNSRSEMNVSTLELGDSALYLCASSLGQGGRLNTEAFFGQGTRLTVV.